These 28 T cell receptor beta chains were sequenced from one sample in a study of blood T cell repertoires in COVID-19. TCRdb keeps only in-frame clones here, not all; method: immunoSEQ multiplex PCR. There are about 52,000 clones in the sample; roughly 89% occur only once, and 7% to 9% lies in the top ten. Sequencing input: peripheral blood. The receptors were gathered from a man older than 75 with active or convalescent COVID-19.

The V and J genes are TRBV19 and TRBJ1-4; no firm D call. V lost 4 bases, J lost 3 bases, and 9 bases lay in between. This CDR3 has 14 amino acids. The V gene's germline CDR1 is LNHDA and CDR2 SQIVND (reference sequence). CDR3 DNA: TGTGCCAGTAGTAGAGGCGCGTCTAATGAAAAACTGTTTTTT. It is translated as CASSRGASNEKLFF.

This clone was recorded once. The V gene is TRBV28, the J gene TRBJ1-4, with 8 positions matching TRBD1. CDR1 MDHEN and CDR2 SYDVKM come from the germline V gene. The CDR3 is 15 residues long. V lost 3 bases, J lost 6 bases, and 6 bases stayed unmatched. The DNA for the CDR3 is TGTGCCAGCAGTTTGTTCGGCAGGGGGCATGAAAAACTGTTTTTT. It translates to CASSLFGRGHEKLFF.

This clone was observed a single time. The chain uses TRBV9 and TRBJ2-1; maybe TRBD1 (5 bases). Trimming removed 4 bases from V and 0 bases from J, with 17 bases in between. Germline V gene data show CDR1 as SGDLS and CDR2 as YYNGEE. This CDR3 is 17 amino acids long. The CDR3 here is CASSPDPQGISYNEQFF. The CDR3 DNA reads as TGTGCCAGCAGCCCCGACCCCCAGGGCATCTCCTACAATGAGCAGTTCTTC. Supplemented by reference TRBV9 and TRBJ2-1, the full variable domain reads DSGVTQTPKHLITATGQRVTLRCSPRSGDLSVYWYQQSLDQGLQFLIQYYNGEERAKGNILERFSAQQFPDLHSELNLSSLELGDSALYFCASSPDPQGISYNEQFFGPGTRLTVL.

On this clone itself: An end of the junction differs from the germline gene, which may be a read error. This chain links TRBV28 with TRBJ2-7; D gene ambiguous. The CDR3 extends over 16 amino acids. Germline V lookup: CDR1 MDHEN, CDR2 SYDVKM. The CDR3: CASSPDSRTRLSLQNF. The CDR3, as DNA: TGTGCCAGCAGTCCCGACTCCCGAACACGTCTCTCCCTGCAGAACTTC.

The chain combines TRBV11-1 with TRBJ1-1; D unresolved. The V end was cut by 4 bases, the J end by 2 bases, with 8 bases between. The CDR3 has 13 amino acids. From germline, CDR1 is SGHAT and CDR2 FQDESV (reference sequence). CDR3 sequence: CASSSQANTEAFF. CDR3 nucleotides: TGTGCCAGCAGCTCTCAGGCTAACACTGAAGCTTTCTTT.

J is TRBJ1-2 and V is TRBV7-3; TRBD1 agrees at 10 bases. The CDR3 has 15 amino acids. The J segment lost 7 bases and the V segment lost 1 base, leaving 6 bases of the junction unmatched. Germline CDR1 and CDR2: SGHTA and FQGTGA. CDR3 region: CASSLKPGQGFGYTF. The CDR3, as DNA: TGTGCCAGCAGCTTAAAACCGGGACAGGGGTTTGGCTACACCTTC.

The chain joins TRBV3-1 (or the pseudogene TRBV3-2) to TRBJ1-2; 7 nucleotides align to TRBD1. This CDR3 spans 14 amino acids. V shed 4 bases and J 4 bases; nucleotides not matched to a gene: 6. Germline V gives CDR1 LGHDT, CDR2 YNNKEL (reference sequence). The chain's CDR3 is CASSPGRQGYGYTF. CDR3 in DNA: TGTGCCAGCAGCCCAGGAAGACAGGGCTATGGCTACACCTTC.

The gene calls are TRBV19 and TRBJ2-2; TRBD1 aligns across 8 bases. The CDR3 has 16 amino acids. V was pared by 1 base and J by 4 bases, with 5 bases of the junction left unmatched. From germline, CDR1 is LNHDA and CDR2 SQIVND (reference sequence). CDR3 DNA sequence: TGTGCCAGTAGTATAGTACAGGGGGTGGGCACCGGGGAGCTGTTTTTT. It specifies CASSIVQGVGTGELFF.

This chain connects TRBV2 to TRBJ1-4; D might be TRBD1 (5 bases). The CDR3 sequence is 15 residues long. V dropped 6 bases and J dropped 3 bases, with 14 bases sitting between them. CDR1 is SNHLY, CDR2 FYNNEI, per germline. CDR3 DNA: TGTGCCAGCAGCAGTACCAGGGTTTCTAATGAAAAACTGTTTTTT. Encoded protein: CASSSTRVSNEKLFF.

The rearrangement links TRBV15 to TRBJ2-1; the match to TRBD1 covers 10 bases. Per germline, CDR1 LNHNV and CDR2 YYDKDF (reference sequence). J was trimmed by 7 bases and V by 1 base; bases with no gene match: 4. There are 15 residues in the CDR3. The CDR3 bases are TGTGCCACCAGCAGAGGGGGACAGGGGAGGAATGAGCAGTTCTTC. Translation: CATSRGGQGRNEQFF.

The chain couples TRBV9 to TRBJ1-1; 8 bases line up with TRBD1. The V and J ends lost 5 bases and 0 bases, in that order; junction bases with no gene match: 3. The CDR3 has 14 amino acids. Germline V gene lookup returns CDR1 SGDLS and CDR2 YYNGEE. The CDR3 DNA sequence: TGTGCCAGCAGTCGGGGACAGGTGAACACTGAAGCTTTCTTT. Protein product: CASSRGQVNTEAFF.

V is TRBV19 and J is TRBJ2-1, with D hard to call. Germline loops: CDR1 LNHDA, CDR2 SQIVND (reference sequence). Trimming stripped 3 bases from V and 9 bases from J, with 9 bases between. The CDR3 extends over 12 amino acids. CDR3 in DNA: TGTGCCAGTAGTATCCCCCTCGGTGAGCAGTTCTTC. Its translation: CASSIPLGEQFF.

Written as DNA, the CDR3 is TGCGCCAGCAGCCAATTTATCAACAGGGGCTCCCCTGGGGCCAACGTCCTGACTTTC. Its protein is CASSQFINRGSPGANVLTF. The gene calls are TRBV4-1 and TRBJ2-6; 7 nucleotides agree with TRBD1. This CDR3 has 19 residues. Germline V gene data show CDR1 as MGHRA and CDR2 as YSYEKL. Trimming took 2 bases from V and 2 from J; bases not matched to a gene: 12.

CDR3 nucleotide sequence: TGTGCCAGCAGCTTACGCATGAGCTCTGGAAACACCATATATTTT. Protein sequence: CASSLRMSSGNTIYF. The chain joins TRBV7-2 to TRBJ1-3; D unresolved. Looked up from germline, CDR1 is SGHTA and CDR2 is FQGNSA. The V and J ends lost 2 bases and 0 bases respectively, with 8 bases between them. The CDR3 is 15 residues long.

CDR3 DNA: TGCAGCGTTACGGACAGAGTTAATGAAAAACTGTTTTTT. Its protein product is CSVTDRVNEKLFF. The chain uses TRBV29-1 and TRBJ1-4, with D perhaps matching TRBD1 (6 bases). V lost 5 bases to trimming and J lost 4 bases, with 11 bases between them. The length of the CDR3 is 13 residues. Germline-derived CDR1 and CDR2 are SQVTM and ANQGSEA.

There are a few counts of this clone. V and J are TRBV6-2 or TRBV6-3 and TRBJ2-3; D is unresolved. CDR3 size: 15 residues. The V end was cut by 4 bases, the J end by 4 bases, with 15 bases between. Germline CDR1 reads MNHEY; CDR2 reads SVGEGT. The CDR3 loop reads CASSSQVDAPDTQYF. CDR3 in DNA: TGTGCCAGCAGTTCCCAGGTAGACGCCCCAGATACGCAGTATTTT.

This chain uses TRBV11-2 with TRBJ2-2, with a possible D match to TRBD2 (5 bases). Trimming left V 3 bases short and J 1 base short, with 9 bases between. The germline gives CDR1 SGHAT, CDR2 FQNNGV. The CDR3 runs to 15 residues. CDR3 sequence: CASSLRVGNTGELFF. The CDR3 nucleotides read TGTGCCAGCAGCTTGAGGGTCGGGAACACCGGGGAGCTGTTTTTT.

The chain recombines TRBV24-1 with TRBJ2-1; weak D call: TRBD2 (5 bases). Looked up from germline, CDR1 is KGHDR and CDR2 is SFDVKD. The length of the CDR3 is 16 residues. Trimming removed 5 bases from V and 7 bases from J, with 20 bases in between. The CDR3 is CATSVGEVAVRNEQFF. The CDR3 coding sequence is TGTGCCACCAGTGTGGGAGAGGTGGCAGTTAGAAATGAGCAGTTCTTC.

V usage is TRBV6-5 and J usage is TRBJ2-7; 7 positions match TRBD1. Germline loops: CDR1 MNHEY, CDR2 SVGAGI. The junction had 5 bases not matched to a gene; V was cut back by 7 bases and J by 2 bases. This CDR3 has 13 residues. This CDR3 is CASIKTGTYEQYF. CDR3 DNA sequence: TGTGCCAGCATTAAGACAGGGACCTACGAGCAGTACTTC.

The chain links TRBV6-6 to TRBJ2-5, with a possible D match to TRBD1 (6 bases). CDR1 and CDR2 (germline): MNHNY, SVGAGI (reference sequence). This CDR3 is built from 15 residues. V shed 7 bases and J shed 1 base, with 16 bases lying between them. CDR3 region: CASTKGQGPQETQYF. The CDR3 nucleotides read TGTGCCAGCACCAAAGGGCAGGGGCCCCAAGAGACCCAGTACTTC.

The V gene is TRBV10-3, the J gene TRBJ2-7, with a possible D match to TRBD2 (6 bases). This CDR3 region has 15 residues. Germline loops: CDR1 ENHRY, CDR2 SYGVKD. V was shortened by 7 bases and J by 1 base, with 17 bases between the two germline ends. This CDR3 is CAITPGLRVSYEQYF. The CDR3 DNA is TGTGCCATCACCCCGGGACTTAGAGTTTCCTACGAGCAGTACTTC.

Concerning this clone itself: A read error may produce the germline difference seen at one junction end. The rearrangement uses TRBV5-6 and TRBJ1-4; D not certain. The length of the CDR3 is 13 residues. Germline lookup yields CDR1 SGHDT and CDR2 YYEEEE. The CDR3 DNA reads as TGTGCCAGCAGCTTGGGGATTTCCGGGTCAGGAGGTTTT. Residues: CASSLGISGSGGF.

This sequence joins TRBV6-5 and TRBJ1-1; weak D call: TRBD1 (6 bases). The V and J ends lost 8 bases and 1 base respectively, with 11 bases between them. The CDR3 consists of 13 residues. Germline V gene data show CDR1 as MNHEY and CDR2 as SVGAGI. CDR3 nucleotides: TGTGCCAGCTCTACAGGGACGAACACTGAAGCTTTCTTT. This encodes CASSTGTNTEAFF.

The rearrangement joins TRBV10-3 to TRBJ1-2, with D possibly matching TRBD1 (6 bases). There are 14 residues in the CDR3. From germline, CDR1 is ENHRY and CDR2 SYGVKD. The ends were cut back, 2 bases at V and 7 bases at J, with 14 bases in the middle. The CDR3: CAISEDRLSGGYTF. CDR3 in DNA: TGTGCCATCAGTGAGGACAGGCTCTCAGGTGGCTACACCTTC.

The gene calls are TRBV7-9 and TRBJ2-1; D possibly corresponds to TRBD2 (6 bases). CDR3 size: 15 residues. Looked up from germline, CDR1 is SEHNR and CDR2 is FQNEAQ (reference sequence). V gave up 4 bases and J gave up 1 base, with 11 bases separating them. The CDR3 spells CASSSGSGSYNEQFF. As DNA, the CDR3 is TGTGCCAGCAGCTCGGGTAGCGGATCCTACAATGAGCAGTTCTTC.

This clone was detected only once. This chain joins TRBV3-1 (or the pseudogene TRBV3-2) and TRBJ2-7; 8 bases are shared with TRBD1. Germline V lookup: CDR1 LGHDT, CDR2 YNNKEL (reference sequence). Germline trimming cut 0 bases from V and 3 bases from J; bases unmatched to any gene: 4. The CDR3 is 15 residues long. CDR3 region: CASSQDRQGFYEQYF. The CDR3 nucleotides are TGTGCCAGCAGCCAAGATCGACAGGGGTTCTACGAGCAGTACTTC.

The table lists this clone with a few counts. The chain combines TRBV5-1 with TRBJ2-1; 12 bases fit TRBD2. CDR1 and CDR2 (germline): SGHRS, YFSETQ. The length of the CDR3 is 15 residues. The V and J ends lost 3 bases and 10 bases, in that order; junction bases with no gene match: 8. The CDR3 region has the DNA TGCGCCAGCAGCTGGGCGGCTAGCGGGGGGGACGAGCAGTTCTTC. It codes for CASSWAASGGDEQFF. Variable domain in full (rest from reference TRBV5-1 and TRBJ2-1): KAGVTQTPRYLIKTRGQQVTLSCSPISGHRSVSWYQQTPGQGLQFLFEYFSETQRNKGNFPGRFSGRQFSNSRSEMNVSTLELGDSALYLCASSWAASGGDEQFFGPGTRLTVL.

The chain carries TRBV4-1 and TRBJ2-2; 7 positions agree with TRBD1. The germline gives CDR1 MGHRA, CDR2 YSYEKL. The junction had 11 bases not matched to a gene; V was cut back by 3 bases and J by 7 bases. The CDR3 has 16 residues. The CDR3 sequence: CASSHPGRGRFGELFF. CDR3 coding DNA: TGCGCCAGCAGCCATCCGGGCAGGGGGAGATTCGGGGAGCTGTTTTTT.